This record concerns one TCR beta chain sequence. This clonotype was recorded many times. Which antigen it targets is not known. No much larger clone exists at a distance of one base, and base qualities are not known. CDR1 and CDR2 are drawn from the germline V gene (reference sequence): LNHDA, SQIVND. The CDR3 spans 14 residues, from the cysteine through the phenylalanine. Just CDR3 DNA is preserved here, 42 bases in frame from base 1. Trimming takes 10 bases off V and 7 bases off J; junction bases not matched to a gene: 13. This record comes from a study of breast tumors, draining lymph nodes, adjacent tissues (dated by TCRdb to 2015 to 2016). Notes on the research overall: TCR beta repertoires were compared across tumor, adjacent nontumor tissue and axillary lymph nodes obtained from breast cancer patients. In human breast cancer, the study set out to evaluate how tumor, surrounding tissue and draining lymph node repertoires relate to one another and whether T cells may move between these sites.

The study at large found these results: Tumor T-cell repertoires showed less diversity than lymph node repertoires and more diversity than nontumor tissue repertoires, and tumor T-cell repertoires showed preferential V and J gene usage. The data were judged consistent with most tumor T cells deriving from the lymph node and then expanding within tumor tissue. Tumor and nontumor tissue repertoires were significantly more similar in luminal-like than in basal-like breast cancer. The study presented the conclusion that tumor T cells originate in lymph nodes as consistent with a hypothesis, not as something directly demonstrated.

The listed sequencing device is Illumina HiSeq 2000. TCR beta chain libraries were generated through multiplex PCR amplification. High-throughput sequencing was used to analyze the amplified TCR beta chain products. The public reads were quality trimmed at Q25 with fastp and then assembled into clones with MiXCR by TCRdb, keeping productive beta chains. All rows with the same CDR3 protein become a single entry with the most common DNA and genes. This sample gives roughly 80,000 distinct CDR3 sequences in total; roughly a fifth of them show up just once. Of the sample, 2.4% falls within the top ten clones. The lymph node samples were taken from the axillary draining lymph nodes of breast cancer patients.

The sequence came from a female donor with breast cancer. Some clones in this sample may be carry-over from other donors' samples. The sequence joins TRBV19 to TRBJ2-1; TRBD2 matches 7 bases in the middle. Sequenced input: axillary lymph node tissue. The CDR3 protein sequence reads: CATSRDWGGNEQFF. The sequence in DNA is TGTGCCACCTCTAGGGACTGGGGGGGGAATGAGCAGTTCTTC.